The 19 T cell receptor beta chains in this list originate from one sample, sequenced in a study of T cell responses to AZD1222 COVID-19 vaccine. TCRdb's table, derived via immunoSEQ multiplex PCR, lists solely in-frame clones and lacks some. The table includes about 150,000 clones, roughly nine tenths detected once. The sequencing here drew on peripheral blood, taken on day 0 of AZD1222 vaccination. The receptors here all came from an adult in good health.

The chain couples TRBV4-1 to TRBJ1-3; D perhaps matches TRBD1 (5 bases). V lost 2 bases and J lost 2, with 16 bases in between. CDR1 and CDR2 from the germline V gene are MGHRA and YSYEKL. This CDR3 has 17 amino acids. Here the CDR3 DNA reads TGCGCCAGCAGCCAACCCGGCGGGGCCGGCGCTGGAAACACCATATATTTT. This gives the protein CASSQPGGAGAGNTIYF.

V usage is TRBV7-3 and J usage is TRBJ2-3; D is possibly TRBD2 (6 bases). CDR3 length: 12 amino acids. V lost 5 bases to trimming and J lost 5 bases, with 8 bases between them. In germline, CDR1 is SGHTA, CDR2 FQGTGA. CDR3 amino acids: CASSPGGDTQYF. The CDR3 nucleotides read TGTGCCAGCAGCCCCGGGGGAGATACGCAGTATTTT.

The genes are TRBV10-1 and TRBJ2-2; 7 nucleotides line up with TRBD2. Germline values: CDR1 WNHNN, CDR2 SYGVQD (reference sequence). CDR3 length equals 16 residues. Trimming cost V 0 bases and J 1 base; bases outside gene matches: 2. CDR3 sequence (DNA): TGCGCCAGCAGTGAGTCAATAGCGGGGAACACCGGGGAGCTGTTTTTT. Protein sequence: CASSESIAGNTGELFF.

The chain is built from TRBV28 and TRBJ1-1; D might be TRBD1 (6 bases). CDR1 and CDR2 from the germline V gene are MDHEN and SYDVKM. The CDR3 is 15 residues long. Trimming removed 6 bases at V and 1 base at J, with 15 bases between. The CDR3 nucleotides read TGTGCCAGCAGCGGACAGCCGTCGGGGAACACTGAAGCTTTCTTT. Encoded protein: CASSGQPSGNTEAFF.

The chain recombines TRBV5-8 with TRBJ2-5, with TRBD1 identical over 11 bases. Germline trimming cut 2 bases from V and 0 bases from J; bases unmatched to any gene: 3. The CDR3 extends over 16 amino acids. CDR1 SGHTS and CDR2 YDEGEE come from the germline V gene. The CDR3 bases are TGTGCCAGCAGCTTCGGGGACAGGGGGTACCAAGAGACCCAGTACTTC. Translated: CASSFGDRGYQETQYF.

In this sample, this clone turned up a few times. J is TRBJ2-5 and V is TRBV12-3 or TRBV12-4; 8 bases align to TRBD2. This CDR3 spans 12 amino acids. V lost 5 bases, J lost 4 bases, and 0 bases stayed unmatched. The CDR3 DNA is TGTGCCAGCAGTACTAGCGGAGAGACCCAGTACTTC. It specifies CASSTSGETQYF.

CDR3 bases: TGCAGCGCCGCGCCGGGACAGGGGGACGGCATTCAGTACTTC. Encoded protein: CSAAPGQGDGIQYF. The V gene is TRBV29-1, the J gene TRBJ2-4, with TRBD1 matching over 11 bases. Germline V gene sequence: CDR1 SQVTM, CDR2 ANQGSEA. The V gene end was trimmed by 7 bases and the J gene end by 9 bases; junction bases not matched to a gene: 11. This CDR3 spans 14 amino acids.

Details on this clone: Distinct nucleotide sequences in the sample also encode this CDR3. V and J are TRBV28 and TRBJ1-2; tentatively, D is TRBD1 (5 bases). V lost 2 bases, J lost 5 bases, and 9 bases lay in between. Germline values: CDR1 MDHEN, CDR2 SYDVKM. The CDR3 consists of 13 residues. The CDR3 region is CASSLGGRYGYTF. The CDR3 coding sequence is TGTGCCAGCAGTTTAGGGGGACGGTATGGCTACACCTTC.

This chain links TRBV28 with TRBJ1-6, with unresolved D. The germline V gene encodes CDR1 MDHEN and CDR2 SYDVKM. V lost 2 bases and J lost 10, with 6 bases in between. The CDR3 length is 12 residues. The CDR3 spells CASSLTSSPLHF. Here the CDR3 DNA reads TGTGCCAGCAGTTTAACGTCATCACCCCTCCACTTT.

V is TRBV19 and J is TRBJ1-4; D gene uncertain. CDR1 is LNHDA and CDR2 is SQIVND in the germline V gene (reference sequence). This CDR3 contains 15 residues. V lost 7 bases, J lost 4 bases, and 16 bases lay in between. CDR3 DNA sequence: TGTGCCAGTACCCAAGGGAACCGAATTAATGAAAAACTGTTTTTT. Amino acids: CASTQGNRINEKLFF. The full variable domain, with the rest looked up from reference TRBV19 and TRBJ1-4, is DGGITQSPKYLFRKEGQNVTLSCEQNLNHDAMYWYRQDPGQGLRLIYYSQIVNDFQKGDIAEGYSVSREKKESFPLTVTSAQKNPTAFYLCASTQGNRINEKLFFGSGTQLSVL.

Written as DNA, the CDR3 is TGTGCCAGCAGTTATTCGCGAAGGGGCGAGCAGTACTTC. Translated, it gives CASSYSRRGEQYF. This chain joins TRBV6-2 or TRBV6-3 and TRBJ2-7; possible D gene TRBD1, 5 bases. Germline CDR1 is MNHEY and CDR2 is SVGEGT. There are 13 residues in the CDR3. Trimming stripped 3 bases from V and 6 bases from J, with 12 bases between.

The chain combines TRBV12-3 or TRBV12-4 with TRBJ1-6; D gene unclear. V shed 2 bases and J shed 13 bases, with 9 bases lying between them. The CDR3 totals 12 residues. The CDR3 sequence: CASSLFIHPLHF. The CDR3 coding sequence is TGTGCCAGCAGTTTATTTATTCACCCCCTCCACTTT.

The V gene is TRBV30, the J gene TRBJ1-4; no reliable D call. The ends were cut back, 2 bases at V and 4 bases at J, with 14 bases in the middle. CDR1 is GTSNPN and CDR2 is SVGIG in the germline V gene (reference sequence). The CDR3 has 15 residues. The CDR3 nucleotides are TGTGCCTGGAGTCCCCGCCGACTGTATAATGAAAAACTGTTTTTT. It yields the protein CAWSPRRLYNEKLFF.

The chain combines TRBV28 with TRBJ1-1; TRBD1 matches 11 bases. The CDR3 has 15 residues. Germline CDR1 is MDHEN and CDR2 is SYDVKM. After removal of 6 bases from V and 0 bases from J, the junction contained 3 bases not matched to a gene. As DNA, the CDR3 is TGTGCCAGCAGCCGGGGACAGGGGGTGAACACTGAAGCTTTCTTT. Residues: CASSRGQGVNTEAFF.

This chain uses TRBV19 with TRBJ2-7; D uncertain. Per the germline V gene, CDR1 is LNHDA and CDR2 is SQIVND (reference sequence). The CDR3 consists of 14 residues. Trimming left V 7 bases short and J 2 bases short, with 15 bases between. The CDR3 DNA reads TGTGCCAGTACTGACAACTTGGGGACCTACGAGCAGTACTTC. This encodes CASTDNLGTYEQYF.

This rearrangement joins TRBV5-1 to TRBJ1-1, with 7 bases that match TRBD1. Germline-derived CDR1 and CDR2 are SGHRS and YFSETQ. The junction had 7 bases not matched to a gene; V was cut back by 6 bases and J by 2 bases. The CDR3 runs to 14 residues. CDR3 protein: CASNRQGQNTEAFF. The CDR3 bases are TGCGCCAGCAACCGACAGGGTCAAAACACTGAAGCTTTCTTT.

This rearrangement joins TRBV9 to TRBJ2-5; 14 nucleotides match TRBD2. The CDR3 consists of 16 residues. J lost 4 bases, V lost 3 bases, and 5 bases had no gene match. Germline CDR1 reads SGDLS; CDR2 reads YYNGEE. DNA for the CDR3: TGTGCCAGCAGCGGACTAGCGGGAGGGGCAGGAGAGACCCAGTACTTC. Protein: CASSGLAGGAGETQYF.

In the case of this clone: A junction boundary mismatches the germline segment, possibly from a read error. The genes are TRBV2 and TRBJ1-5; no firm D call. The CDR3 sequence is 14 residues long. In germline, CDR1 is SNHLY, CDR2 FYNNEI. DNA of the CDR3: TGTGCCAGCAGGGAAGAGGGATGGGGTCAGCCCCAGCATTTT. Translation: CASREEGWGQPQHF.

The genes are TRBV6-2 or TRBV6-3 and TRBJ1-2, with 7 positions matching TRBD1. The CDR3 runs 13 residues. V was pared by 6 bases and J by 2 bases, with 3 bases of the junction left unmatched. From germline, CDR1 is MNHEY and CDR2 SVGEGT. As DNA, the CDR3 is TGTGCCAGCAGCAGGGGGATAAACTATGGCTACACCTTC. This translates into CASSRGINYGYTF.